This entry lists 7 T cell receptor beta chains sequenced from one sample in a study of T cells after yellow fever vaccination. Each CDR3 protein is one row after TCRdb ran MiXCR on the 5' RACE reads. The data show a few hundred thousand distinct CDR3 sequences, 11% seen once. Material: PBMCs, obtained on the day of the first yellow fever vaccination. The receptors were gathered from a man younger than 35 who received the YFV17D yellow fever vaccine.

The chain is built from TRBV29-1 and TRBJ2-5, with D unresolved. The length of the CDR3 is 13 residues. V was clipped by 0 bases and J by 7 bases, with 12 bases between them. Germline assignment: CDR1 SQVTM and CDR2 ANQGSEA. Here the CDR3 reads CSVEERLFRTQYF. CDR3 nucleotide sequence: TGCAGCGTTGAAGAAAGGCTGTTCCGGACCCAGTACTTC. Filled out from reference TRBV29-1 and TRBJ2-5, the complete variable domain reads SAVISQKPSRDICQRGTSLTIQCQVDSQVTMMFWYRQQPGQSLTLIATANQGSEATYESGFVIDKFPISRPNLTFSTLTVSNMSPEDSSIYLCSVEERLFRTQYFGPGTRLLVL.

This clonotype came up many times. The chain uses TRBV7-9 and TRBJ2-2; D may be TRBD2 (6 bases). This CDR3 is 15 amino acids long. V lost 7 bases, J lost 2 bases, and 14 bases lay in between. CDR1 SEHNR and CDR2 FQNEAQ come from the germline V gene (reference sequence). CDR3 in DNA: TGTGCCAGCACTTCGGGCGGGGCTAACACCGGGGAGCTGTTTTTT. Encoded protein: CASTSGGANTGELFF.

The CDR3 DNA follows: TGCGCCAGCAGCTTGAGTCCGGGACAGGGTGAGCACGAGCAGTACTTC. The encoded protein is CASSLSPGQGEHEQYF. The rearrangement uses TRBV5-1 and TRBJ2-7, with 9 bases identical to TRBD1. The CDR3 totals 16 residues. Trimming removed 1 base from V and 5 bases from J; junction bases left unmatched: 10. Germline-derived CDR1 and CDR2 are SGHRS and YFSETQ.

J is TRBJ2-7 and V is TRBV20-1; 8 bases match TRBD2. With V trimmed by 3 bases and J by 7 bases, 11 bases remained unmatched. CDR3 length equals 14 residues. The V gene's germline CDR1 is DFQATT and CDR2 SNEGSKA (reference sequence). CDR3 sequence: CSASAAGGSLEQYF. In DNA, the CDR3 is TGCAGTGCTAGTGCCGCGGGGGGTAGTTTGGAGCAGTACTTC.

This clonotype was counted at least ten times. V and J are TRBV5-1 and TRBJ2-5; TRBD2 is a possible D gene (6 bases). Germline V gene lookup returns CDR1 SGHRS and CDR2 YFSETQ. The germline V and J ends were trimmed by 1 base and 5 bases, with 12 bases remaining between them. The CDR3 totals 14 residues. As DNA, the CDR3 is TGCGCCAGCAGCTTGACCCCCGGAGGGGAGACCCAGTACTTC. Translation gives CASSLTPGGETQYF. Using reference TRBV5-1 and TRBJ2-5 for the parts outside the CDR3, the full variable domain is KAGVTQTPRYLIKTRGQQVTLSCSPISGHRSVSWYQQTPGQGLQFLFEYFSETQRNKGNFPGRFSGRQFSNSRSEMNVSTLELGDSALYLCASSLTPGGETQYFGPGTRLLVL.

This chain joins TRBV7-9 and TRBJ1-1; tentatively, D is TRBD1 (5 bases). Per germline, CDR1 SEHNR and CDR2 FQNEAQ (reference sequence). This CDR3 comprises 14 residues. The V end was cut by 3 bases, the J end by 4 bases, with 12 bases between. The DNA of the CDR3 is TGTGCCAGCAGCTTCGGGACGTTGGTCACTGAAGCTTTCTTT. This sequence encodes CASSFGTLVTEAFF.

This clonotype was detected only a few times. This rearrangement joins TRBV7-2 to TRBJ2-7, with a possible D match to TRBD1 (5 bases). This CDR3 spans 13 amino acids. CDR1 and CDR2 (germline): SGHTA, FQGNSA. V was trimmed by 5 bases and J by 2 bases, leaving 10 bases between them. The CDR3 spells CASSPAGPYEQYV. Written as DNA, the CDR3 is TGTGCCAGCAGCCCCGCAGGGCCCTACGAGCAGTACGTC.